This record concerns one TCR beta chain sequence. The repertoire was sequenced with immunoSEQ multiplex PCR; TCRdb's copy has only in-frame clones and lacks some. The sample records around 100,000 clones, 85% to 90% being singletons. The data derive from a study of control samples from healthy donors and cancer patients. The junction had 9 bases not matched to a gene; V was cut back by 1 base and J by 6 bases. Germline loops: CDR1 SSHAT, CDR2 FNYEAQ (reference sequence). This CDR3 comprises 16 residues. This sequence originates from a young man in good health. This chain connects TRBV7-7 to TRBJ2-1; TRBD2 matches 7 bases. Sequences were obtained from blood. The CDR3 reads CASSLVSAGVGNEQFF. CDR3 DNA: TGTGCCAGCAGCTTAGTATCCGCGGGAGTAGGCAATGAGCAGTTCTTC.